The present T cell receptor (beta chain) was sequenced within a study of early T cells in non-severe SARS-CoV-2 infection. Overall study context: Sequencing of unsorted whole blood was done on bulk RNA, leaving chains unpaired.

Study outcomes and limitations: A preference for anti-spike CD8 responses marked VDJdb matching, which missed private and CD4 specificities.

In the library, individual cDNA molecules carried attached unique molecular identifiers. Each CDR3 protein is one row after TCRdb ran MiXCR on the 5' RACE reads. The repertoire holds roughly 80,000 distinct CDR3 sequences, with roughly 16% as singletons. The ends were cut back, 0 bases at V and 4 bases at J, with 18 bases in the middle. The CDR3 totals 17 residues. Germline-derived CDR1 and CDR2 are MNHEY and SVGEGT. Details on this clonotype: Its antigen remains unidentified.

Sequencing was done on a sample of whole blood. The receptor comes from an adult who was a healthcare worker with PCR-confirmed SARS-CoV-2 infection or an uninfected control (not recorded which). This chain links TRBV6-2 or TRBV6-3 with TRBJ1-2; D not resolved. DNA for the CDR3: TGTGCCAGCAGTTACTCGAATTCCCGACTCGTCTCCTATGGCTACACCTTC. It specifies CASSYSNSRLVSYGYTF.